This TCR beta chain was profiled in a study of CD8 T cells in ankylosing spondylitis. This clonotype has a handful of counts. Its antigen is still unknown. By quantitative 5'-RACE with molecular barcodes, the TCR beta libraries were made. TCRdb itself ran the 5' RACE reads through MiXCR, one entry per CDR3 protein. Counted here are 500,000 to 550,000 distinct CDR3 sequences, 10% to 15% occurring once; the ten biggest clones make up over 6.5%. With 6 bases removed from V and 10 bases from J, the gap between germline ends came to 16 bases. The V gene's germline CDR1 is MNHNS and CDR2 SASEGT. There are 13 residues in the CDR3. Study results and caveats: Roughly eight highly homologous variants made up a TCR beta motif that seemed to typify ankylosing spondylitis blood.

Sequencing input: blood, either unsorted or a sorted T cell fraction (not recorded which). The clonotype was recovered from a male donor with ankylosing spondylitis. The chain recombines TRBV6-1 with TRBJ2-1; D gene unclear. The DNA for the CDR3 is TGTGCCAGCAGCCTAGGGAACCTGGGGGAGCAGTTCTTC. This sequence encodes CASSLGNLGEQFF.